The 26 T cell receptor beta chains in this list originate from one sample, sequenced in a study of T cell responses to AZD1222 COVID-19 vaccine. Method: immunoSEQ multiplex PCR; TCRdb's copy keeps in-frame clones and lacks some. The table has 150,000 to 200,000 clones, 90% to 95% seen once. The sample was peripheral blood, taken 28 days after the second AZD1222 dose. Receptor source: an adult who received the AZD1222 COVID-19 vaccine.

This clone has just one count. The rearrangement joins TRBV4-1 to TRBJ1-2; 7 positions match TRBD1. There are 16 residues in the CDR3. V lost 1 base, J lost 4 bases, and 9 bases stayed unmatched. Germline lookup yields CDR1 MGHRA and CDR2 YSYEKL. This chain's CDR3 is CASSQGFTGVAYGYTF. For the CDR3, the DNA is TGCGCCAGCAGCCAAGGGTTCACAGGGGTGGCCTATGGCTACACCTTC.

The chain employs TRBV5-1 and TRBJ1-2; tentatively, D is TRBD1 (5 bases). CDR3 length: 14 amino acids. The germline V and J ends were trimmed by 3 bases and 8 bases, with 17 bases remaining between them. Germline CDR1 SGHRS, CDR2 YFSETQ. The CDR3 DNA follows: TGCGCCAGCAGCTGGTATGAGGGGCCTGGAGGCTACACCTTC. Its protein is CASSWYEGPGGYTF.

Only one count was recorded for this clone. V and J are TRBV7-3 and TRBJ1-1; D unresolved. In germline, CDR1 is SGHTA, CDR2 FQGTGA. The CDR3 contains 14 residues. Trimming pared 1 base from V and 4 bases from J, leaving 10 bases between. CDR3 amino acids: CASSLMGLGTEAFF. CDR3 sequence (DNA): TGTGCCAGCAGCTTAATGGGTTTGGGCACTGAAGCTTTCTTT. Complete variable domain (other parts from reference TRBV7-3 and TRBJ1-1): GAGVSQTPSNKVTEKGKYVELRCDPISGHTALYWYRQSLGQGPEFLIYFQGTGAADDSGLPNDRFFAVRPEGSVSTLKIQRTERGDSAVYLCASSLMGLGTEAFFGQGTRLTVV.

The rearrangement links TRBV5-5 to TRBJ1-6; D might be TRBD1 (6 bases). Trimming pared 4 bases from V and 10 bases from J, leaving 15 bases between. The CDR3 runs to 14 residues. The germline CDR1 and CDR2 sequences are SGHKS and YYEKEE (reference sequence). The CDR3 region is CASSPDGGRSPLHF. The CDR3 DNA reads TGTGCCAGCAGCCCGGACGGGGGCAGGTCACCCCTCCACTTT.

The genes are TRBV19 and TRBJ2-3; TRBD2 matches at 10 bases. Germline loops: CDR1 LNHDA, CDR2 SQIVND (reference sequence). J was trimmed by 2 bases and V by 4 bases; bases with no gene match: 12. There are 18 residues in the CDR3. The CDR3: CASSTIIGLAEFTDTQYF. Here the CDR3 DNA reads TGTGCCAGTAGTACGATCATTGGACTAGCGGAATTCACAGATACGCAGTATTTT.

The chain combines TRBV6-5 with TRBJ1-1; D gene ambiguous. V was pared by 2 bases and J by 5 bases, with 9 bases between. Germline CDR1 MNHEY, CDR2 SVGAGI. The CDR3 length is 13 residues. This CDR3 reads CASSYPGRTEAFF. The CDR3 nucleotides are TGTGCCAGCAGTTACCCCGGGAGGACTGAAGCTTTCTTT.

The chain couples TRBV6-5 to TRBJ2-7, with TRBD1 matching 7 bases. V was pared by 5 bases and J by 5 bases, with 3 bases of the junction left unmatched. The CDR3 has 12 amino acids. CDR1 is MNHEY and CDR2 is SVGAGI in the germline V gene. The CDR3 region has the DNA TGTGCCAGCAGTCCAGGGGGTGACGAGCAGTACTTC. Its protein product is CASSPGGDEQYF.

V is TRBV15 and J is TRBJ1-1; D possibly corresponds to TRBD1 (5 bases). The CDR3 length is 13 residues. Germline CDR1 LNHNV, CDR2 YYDKDF (reference sequence). Trimming took off 0 bases at V and 11 bases at J, with 13 bases between the two ends. The DNA for the CDR3 is TGTGCCACCAGCAGAGATGGGGCGGGGTTGGCTTTCTTT. This gives the protein CATSRDGAGLAFF.

The chain combines TRBV30 with TRBJ1-4; D gene ambiguous. CDR1 and CDR2 (germline): GTSNPN, SVGIG (reference sequence). The CDR3 sequence is 16 residues long. Trimming took 0 bases from V and 0 from J, leaving 11 bases between them. For the CDR3, the DNA is TGTGCCTGGAGTGTACTCTTTGACGCAACTAATGAAAAACTGTTTTTT. Translating it yields CAWSVLFDATNEKLFF.

The V gene is TRBV4-1, the J gene TRBJ1-4, with a tentative D call TRBD1 (5 bases). V was trimmed by 0 bases and J by 7 bases, leaving 18 bases between them. The CDR3 consists of 17 residues. Germline V lookup: CDR1 MGHRA, CDR2 YSYEKL. The CDR3 protein is CASSQERSGSGSEKLFF. The DNA of the CDR3 is TGCGCCAGCAGCCAAGAGCGGTCAGGGTCGGGGAGTGAAAAACTGTTTTTT.

The chain links TRBV27 to TRBJ2-7; no clear D gene. This CDR3 region has 14 residues. V lost 4 bases, J lost 7 bases, and 17 bases lay in between. Germline lookup yields CDR1 MNHEY and CDR2 SMNVEV (reference sequence). As DNA, the CDR3 is TGTGCCAGCAGTTCCCGATTCACCCTACTTGAGCAGTACTTC. This sequence encodes CASSSRFTLLEQYF.

The V gene is TRBV18, the J gene TRBJ1-1, with D unclear. The CDR3 runs 14 residues. Per germline, CDR1 KGHSH and CDR2 LQKENI. V was trimmed by 3 bases and J by 0 bases, leaving 8 bases between them. The DNA of the CDR3 is TGTGCCAGCTCACCCATAACTTTGAACACTGAAGCTTTCTTT. This translates into CASSPITLNTEAFF.

This rearrangement joins TRBV6-5 to TRBJ1-2; D gene ambiguous. The CDR3 extends over 15 amino acids. The V gene's germline CDR1 is MNHEY and CDR2 SVGAGI. Deletions cut 0 bases from V and 7 bases from J, with 15 bases between. CDR3 nucleotides: TGTGCCAGCAGTTACTCGAGAACCTCCAGAGGTGGCTACACCTTC. This translates into CASSYSRTSRGGYTF.

The chain links TRBV6-5 to TRBJ2-1; weak D call: TRBD2 (6 bases). Germline values: CDR1 MNHEY, CDR2 SVGAGI. The length of the CDR3 is 15 residues. The ends were cut back, 5 bases at V and 3 bases at J, with 14 bases in the middle. CDR3 sequence reads: CASSPRGSSYNEQFF. CDR3 nucleotides: TGTGCCAGCAGTCCCCGGGGGTCCAGCTACAATGAGCAGTTCTTC.

This rearrangement joins TRBV2 to TRBJ1-5, with D maybe TRBD1 (5 bases). This CDR3 region has 15 residues. CDR1 and CDR2 (germline): SNHLY, FYNNEI. V lost 5 bases and J 2 bases, leaving 13 bases between the germline ends. This CDR3 is CASSRDGMRNQPQHF. The DNA of the CDR3 is TGTGCCAGCAGTAGGGACGGGATGCGCAATCAGCCCCAGCATTTT.

The CDR3 nucleotides read TGTGCCAGCAGCCCGAGGACAGGGGGCGCGTCAACTAATGGCTACACCTTC. Amino acid sequence: CASSPRTGGASTNGYTF. The chain joins TRBV9 to TRBJ1-2; TRBD1 aligns across 11 bases. The CDR3 covers 17 residues. Germline V CDR1 and CDR2: SGDLS, YYNGEE. V shed 4 bases, J shed 6 bases, and the junction held 14 bases outside the gene matches.

V and J are TRBV7-9 and TRBJ1-2; D unresolved. Germline V lookup: CDR1 SEHNR, CDR2 FQNEAQ (reference sequence). The CDR3 sequence is 12 residues long. With 5 bases removed from V and 10 bases from J, the gap between germline ends came to 14 bases. In DNA, the CDR3 is TGTGCCAGCAGCCACAGATTCAGTGACTACACCTTC. It translates to CASSHRFSDYTF. The full variable domain, its missing parts supplied by reference TRBV7-9 and TRBJ1-2, is DTGVSQNPRHKITKRGQNVTFRCDPISEHNRLYWYRQTLGQGPEFLTYFQNEAQLEKSRLLSDRFSAERPKGSFSTLEIQRTEQGDSAMYLCASSHRFSDYTFGSGTRLTVV.

The chain employs TRBV27 and TRBJ1-5, with D unclear. CDR1 is MNHEY, CDR2 SMNVEV, per germline (reference sequence). The CDR3 covers 18 residues. Trimming left V 2 bases short and J 5 bases short, with 22 bases between. CDR3 nucleotide sequence: TGTGCCAGCAGTTTAGTCGTTGGTGGGAGGTGGAGGGATCAGCCCCAGCATTTT. It yields the protein CASSLVVGGRWRDQPQHF.

This chain uses TRBV3-1 (or the pseudogene TRBV3-2) with TRBJ1-5; 10 bases are a match to TRBD1. V shed 4 bases, J shed 0 bases, and the junction held 9 bases outside the gene matches. The germline CDR1 and CDR2 sequences are LGHDT and YNNKEL (reference sequence). The CDR3 contains 18 residues. CDR3 sequence: CASSLGQGRGISNQPQHF. CDR3 sequence (DNA): TGTGCCAGCAGCCTGGGACAGGGGAGGGGGATTAGCAATCAGCCCCAGCATTTT.

The genes are TRBV15 and TRBJ2-6, with D hard to call. The CDR3 is made up of 16 amino acids. Germline V lookup: CDR1 LNHNV, CDR2 YYDKDF (reference sequence). The ends were cut back, 4 bases at V and 0 bases at J, with 10 bases in the middle. This CDR3 is CATSIITNSGANVLTF. CDR3 DNA sequence: TGTGCCACCAGCATTATTACCAACTCTGGGGCCAACGTCCTGACTTTC. The full variable domain, completed using reference TRBV15 and TRBJ2-6, is DAMVIQNPRYQVTQFGKPVTLSCSQTLNHNVMYWYQQKSSQAPKLLFHYYDKDFNNEADTPDNFQSRRPNTSFCFLDIRSPGLGDTAMYLCATSIITNSGANVLTFGAGSRLTVL.

This clone has more than one count but fewer than ten. This chain uses TRBV18 with TRBJ2-7, with D possibly being TRBD2 (5 bases). CDR3 size: 12 residues. Germline V gene data show CDR1 as KGHSH and CDR2 as LQKENI. V lost 6 bases to trimming and J lost 4 bases, with 10 bases between them. The CDR3 is CASSSDSYEQYF. As DNA, the CDR3 is TGTGCCAGCTCTTCGGACTCGTACGAGCAGTACTTC.

The genes are TRBV11-1 and TRBJ1-1, with D hard to call. Trimming pared 5 bases from V and 1 base from J, leaving 11 bases between. Germline assignment: CDR1 SGHAT and CDR2 FQDESV (reference sequence). The CDR3 spans 14 residues. CDR3 bases: TGTGCCAGCAGCGCGACAATGTCGAACACTGAAGCTTTCTTT. Protein product: CASSATMSNTEAFF.

V usage is TRBV2 and J usage is TRBJ1-2; TRBD1 matches at 8 bases. The CDR3 totals 13 residues. CDR1 is SNHLY and CDR2 is FYNNEI in the germline V gene. The trim removed 5 bases at V and 2 bases at J, leaving 1 base unmatched. In DNA form, the CDR3 reads TGTGCCAGCAGTCGACAGGGGAACTATGGCTACACCTTC. This sequence encodes CASSRQGNYGYTF.

The chain recombines TRBV30 with TRBJ1-4; a possible D gene is TRBD1 (5 bases). V lost 1 base and J 5 bases, leaving 11 bases between the germline ends. Germline CDR1 is GTSNPN and CDR2 is SVGIG (reference sequence). The CDR3 runs to 14 residues. CDR3 amino acids: CAWSGAGGNEKLFF. The DNA of the CDR3 is TGTGCCTGGAGTGGAGCCGGGGGAAATGAAAAACTGTTTTTT.

On this clone itself: Other DNA variants within this sample encode the same CDR3. This rearrangement joins TRBV5-4 to TRBJ1-1, with TRBD1 matching 7 bases. The germline CDR1 and CDR2 sequences are SGHNT and YYREEE (reference sequence). The CDR3 sequence is 15 residues long. Trimming at V came to 1 base and at J to 0 bases, leaving 3 bases not matched to a gene. The CDR3 nucleotides read TGTGCCAGCAGCTTGAGCGGGACAGTGAACACTGAAGCTTTCTTT. Amino acid sequence: CASSLSGTVNTEAFF.

The gene calls are TRBV7-3 and TRBJ1-3; no clear D gene. Germline-derived CDR1 and CDR2 are SGHTA and FQGTGA. The CDR3 spans 17 residues. Trimming stripped 2 bases from V and 1 base from J, with 15 bases between. The CDR3 region is CASSLFGGPISGNTIYF. CDR3 bases: TGTGCCAGCAGCTTATTCGGCGGGCCAATTTCTGGAAACACCATATATTTT.